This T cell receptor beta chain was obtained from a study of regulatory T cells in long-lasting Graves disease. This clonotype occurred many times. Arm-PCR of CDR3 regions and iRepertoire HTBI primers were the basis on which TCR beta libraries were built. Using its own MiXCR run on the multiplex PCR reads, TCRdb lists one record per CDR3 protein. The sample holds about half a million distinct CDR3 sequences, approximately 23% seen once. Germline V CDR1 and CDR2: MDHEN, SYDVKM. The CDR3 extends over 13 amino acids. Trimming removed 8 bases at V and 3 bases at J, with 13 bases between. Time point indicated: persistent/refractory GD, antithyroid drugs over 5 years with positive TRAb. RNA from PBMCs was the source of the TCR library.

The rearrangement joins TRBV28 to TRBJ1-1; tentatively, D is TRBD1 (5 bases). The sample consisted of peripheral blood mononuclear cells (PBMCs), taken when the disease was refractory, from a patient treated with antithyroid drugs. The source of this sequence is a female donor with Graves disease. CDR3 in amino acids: CASRRGVYTEAFF. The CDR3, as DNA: TGTGCCAGCCGCCGAGGGGTATACACTGAAGCTTTCTTT.